This entry lists 2 T cell receptor beta chains sequenced from one sample in a study of blood T cell repertoires in COVID-19. TCRdb's table, derived via immunoSEQ multiplex PCR, lists solely in-frame clones and lacks some. The repertoire holds approximately 250,000 clones, with approximately 82% as singletons. Material: PBMCs or T cells enriched from blood (not recorded which). The receptor set was obtained from a man in his forties or fifties who had recovered from COVID-19.

This clone was seen once. The rearrangement links TRBV18 to TRBJ2-2, with no clear D. The V and J ends lost 4 bases and 1 base respectively, with 7 bases between them. This CDR3 contains 14 residues. The germline V gene has CDR1 KGHSH and CDR2 LQKENI. DNA for the CDR3: TGTGCCAGCTCACTTGGAGAGAACACCGGGGAGCTGTTTTTT. Amino acids: CASSLGENTGELFF. The complete variable domain, with remaining parts taken from reference TRBV18 and TRBJ2-2, reads NAGVMQNPRHLVRRRGQEARLRCSPMKGHSHVYWYRQLPEEGLKFMVYLQKENIIDESGMPKERFSAEFPKEGPSILRIQQVVRGDSAAYFCASSLGENTGELFFGEGSRLTVL.

This clone showed up just a few times. The genes are TRBV5-1 and TRBJ2-2; a possible D gene is TRBD2 (6 bases). This CDR3 has 14 residues. Germline CDR1 SGHRS, CDR2 YFSETQ. V lost 7 bases and J lost 4, with 14 bases in between. The CDR3 region has the DNA TGCGCCAGCTCGGGGGACTGGGGCACCGGGGAGCTGTTTTTT. Protein product: CASSGDWGTGELFF.